The T cell receptor beta chain described here comes from a study of blood T cell repertoires in COVID-19. Study at large: The United States, Italy and Spain provided the acute and convalescent COVID-19 samples.

Between the trimmed V and J ends, which lost 4 bases and 8 bases, there was a span of 13 bases. The CDR3 runs to 13 residues. Germline CDR1 SGHKS, CDR2 YYEKEE (reference sequence). Clones were sequenced by immunoSEQ multiplex PCR, and TCRdb holds only the in-frame ones, with some missing. The sample lists fewer than 200,000 clones, 82% occurring once. Among Cohort 3 donors, those recovered had two negative PCRs, clearance, or symptom resolution. Sequenced input: PBMCs or T cells enriched from blood (not recorded which). This receptor was taken from a man between 60 and 75 years old who had recovered from COVID-19. This chain uses TRBV5-5 with TRBJ2-1, with a weak D call TRBD1 (6 bases). CDR3 nucleotide sequence: TGTGCCAGCAGCCTGGGGGCCCCGCATGAGCAGTTCTTC. Its protein is CASSLGAPHEQFF. Together with reference TRBV5-5 and TRBJ2-1, the CDR3 gives the full variable domain: DAGVTQSPTHLIKTRGQQVTLRCSPISGHKSVSWYQQVLGQGPQFIFQYYEKEERGRGNFPDRFSARQFPNYSSELNVNALLLGDSALYLCASSLGAPHEQFFGPGTRLTVL.